The 19 T cell receptor beta chains reported below all come from one sample, sequenced in a study of cytomegalovirus exposure and HLA in healthy donors. 60 Vbeta and 13 Jbeta primers were used in PCR. The table came from immunoSEQ multiplex PCR; TCRdb's copy has only in-frame clones and leaves some out. In the table there are some 160,000 clones, around 77% of which are singletons. The sample was PBMCs. Source of these receptors: a woman in her thirties in good health and CMV-seronegative.

Written as DNA, the CDR3 is TGTGCCAGCAGCGGTAGCGGGGGGCGTTCCTACAATGAGCAGTTCTTC. It yields the protein CASSGSGGRSYNEQFF. The genes are TRBV9 and TRBJ2-1; 10 bases line up with TRBD2. The CDR3 sequence is 16 residues long. The trim removed 3 bases at V and 1 base at J, leaving 4 bases unmatched. Germline V CDR1 and CDR2: SGDLS, YYNGEE.

This chain joins TRBV5-1 and TRBJ2-5; D remains ambiguous. CDR1 is SGHRS, CDR2 YFSETQ, per germline. Trimming took 0 bases from V and 2 from J, leaving 8 bases between them. The length of the CDR3 is 14 residues. This CDR3 reads CASSLVLEQETQYF. The CDR3 DNA reads as TGCGCCAGCAGCTTGGTTCTAGAACAAGAGACCCAGTACTTC.

This clone was seen only a few times. Sequence at one end of the junction differs from germline and may be a read error. The chain has TRBV5-8 and TRBJ1-2; D ambiguous. This CDR3 has 15 amino acids. CDR1 and CDR2 (germline): SGHTS, YDEGEE. CDR3 sequence: CASSPLRNNNYGYPF. DNA of the CDR3: TGTGCCAGCAGCCCTCTGCGGAACAATAACTATGGCTACCCCTTC. Based on the CDR3 plus reference TRBV5-8 and TRBJ1-2, the full variable domain is EAGVTQSPTHLIKTRGQQATLRCSPISGHTSVYWYQQALGLGLQFLLWYDEGEERNRGNFPPRFSGRQFPNYSSELNVNALELEDSALYLCASSPLRNNNYGYPFGSGTRLTVV.

The CDR3 region has the DNA TGCGCCAGCAGCCAACGACAGGGGAGGTTAATAACAGATACGCAGTATTTT. This encodes CASSQRQGRLITDTQYF. The rearrangement links TRBV4-3 to TRBJ2-3; TRBD1 matches at 8 bases. CDR1 is LGHNA, CDR2 YSLEER, per germline. The trim removed 2 bases at V and 3 bases at J, leaving 10 bases unmatched. The CDR3 consists of 17 residues.

As DNA, the CDR3 is TGTGCCAGCAGTTACGGAACCGGGACTAGCTACGAGCAGTACTTC. Residues: CASSYGTGTSYEQYF. The chain uses TRBV6-6 and TRBJ2-7, with 8 bases lining up with TRBD2. The V and J ends lost 2 bases and 3 bases, in that order; junction bases with no gene match: 6. CDR3 length: 15 amino acids. Germline V gene lookup returns CDR1 MNHNY and CDR2 SVGAGI (reference sequence).

This chain links TRBV10-2 with TRBJ2-7; 12 nucleotides align to TRBD1. The length of the CDR3 is 17 residues. CDR1 is WSHSY, CDR2 SAAADI, per germline. V lost 6 bases to trimming and J lost 0 bases; unmatched junction nucleotides: 9. This CDR3 reads CASRAGTGGRSSYEQYF. The CDR3 DNA reads as TGCGCCAGCAGAGCCGGGACAGGGGGCCGTAGCTCCTACGAGCAGTACTTC.

This chain links TRBV29-1 with TRBJ1-5, with D tentatively TRBD1 (6 bases). The germline V gene has CDR1 SQVTM and CDR2 ANQGSEA. This CDR3 is built from 13 residues. Trimming shortened V by 6 bases and J by 3 bases, and 12 bases separated the two germline ends. The CDR3 coding sequence is TGCAGCGTACAACAGGGATACAATCAGCCCCAGCATTTT. Translation gives CSVQQGYNQPQHF.

This chain connects TRBV10-3 to TRBJ1-1; maybe TRBD1 (5 bases). V shed 7 bases and J shed 4 bases, with 10 bases lying between them. The CDR3 extends over 12 amino acids. Germline V lookup: CDR1 ENHRY, CDR2 SYGVKD. The CDR3 here is CAIKDSGTEAFF. Written as DNA, the CDR3 is TGTGCCATCAAAGACAGTGGCACTGAAGCTTTCTTT.

The chain employs TRBV15 and TRBJ2-7; 7 bases agree with TRBD2. Germline V gene data show CDR1 as LNHNV and CDR2 as YYDKDF (reference sequence). Unmatched junction bases numbered 6, after V lost 4 bases and J lost 3 bases. The CDR3 is 14 residues long. The CDR3 is CATSIFGEGYEQYF. The CDR3 DNA sequence: TGTGCCACCAGCATCTTCGGGGAGGGCTACGAGCAGTACTTC.

This clone was detected only once. This sequence joins TRBV28 and TRBJ2-3; 10 nucleotides agree with TRBD2. The V gene end was trimmed by 5 bases and the J gene end by 4 bases; junction bases not matched to a gene: 6. The CDR3 is 15 residues long. Germline V CDR1 and CDR2: MDHEN, SYDVKM. The CDR3 spells CASSPSGRAADTQYF. CDR3 bases: TGTGCCAGCAGTCCAAGCGGGAGGGCCGCAGATACGCAGTATTTT.

The chain carries TRBV18 and TRBJ2-1; no reliable D call. CDR3 length: 14 amino acids. The V gene lost 3 bases and the J gene lost 9 bases, with 15 bases spanning the gap. Germline V lookup: CDR1 KGHSH, CDR2 LQKENI. The CDR3 reads CASSPRPRSSEQFF. The CDR3 DNA is TGTGCCAGCTCACCGAGGCCCAGATCCAGTGAGCAGTTCTTC. The full variable domain, in which reference TRBV18 and TRBJ2-1 provide the parts outside the CDR3, is NAGVMQNPRHLVRRRGQEARLRCSPMKGHSHVYWYRQLPEEGLKFMVYLQKENIIDESGMPKERFSAEFPKEGPSILRIQQVVRGDSAAYFCASSPRPRSSEQFFGPGTRLTVL.

This CDR3 reads CASSLPDGGARETQYF. The CDR3 bases are TGTGCCAGCAGTTTACCCGACGGGGGGGCGCGGGAGACCCAGTACTTC. J is TRBJ2-5 and V is TRBV28, with 8 bases fitting TRBD2. J was trimmed by 5 bases and V by 2 bases; bases with no gene match: 10. The germline CDR1 and CDR2 sequences are MDHEN and SYDVKM. This CDR3 has 16 amino acids. Drawing the rest from reference TRBV28 and TRBJ2-5, the complete variable domain is DVKVTQSSRYLVKRTGEKVFLECVQDMDHENMFWYRQDPGLGLRLIYFSYDVKMKEKGDIPEGYSVSREKKERFSLILESASTNQTSMYLCASSLPDGGARETQYFGPGTRLLVL.

V is TRBV14 and J is TRBJ2-4; 7 bases align to TRBD2. V lost 4 bases, J lost 6 bases, and 18 bases stayed unmatched. CDR3 length equals 18 residues. CDR1 and CDR2 from the germline V gene are SGHDN and FVKESK. As DNA, the CDR3 is TGTGCCAGCAGCCCAAACCCCTTAAACCGGGACTACAGAAACATTCAGTACTTC. This codes for CASSPNPLNRDYRNIQYF.

The chain joins TRBV28 to TRBJ1-5, with D possibly matching TRBD1 (6 bases). CDR1 and CDR2 from the germline V gene are MDHEN and SYDVKM. The CDR3 sequence is 16 residues long. The V end lost 4 bases, the J end lost 2 bases, and 15 bases lay between the germline ends. For the CDR3, the DNA is TGTGCCAGCAGTTCAGGTGGGGGCTACGGCAATCAGCCCCAGCATTTT. Protein product: CASSSGGGYGNQPQHF.

This clone appeared a single time. The chain links TRBV30 to TRBJ1-2; D perhaps matches TRBD1 (5 bases). V lost 3 bases, J lost 8 bases, and 16 bases lay in between. The CDR3 extends over 13 amino acids. Germline V gives CDR1 GTSNPN, CDR2 SVGIG (reference sequence). CDR3 bases: TGTGCCTGGAGCGCTGCCAGGGCGGCAGGCTACACCTTC. It translates to CAWSAARAAGYTF.

The V and J genes are TRBV2 and TRBJ2-1; possibly TRBD2 for D (6 bases). Germline CDR1 SNHLY, CDR2 FYNNEI. V was trimmed by 10 bases and J by 4 bases, leaving 14 bases between them. This CDR3 is built from 13 residues. In DNA, the CDR3 is TGTGCCATAATGCGGGACGTTTACAATGAGCAGTTCTTC. It yields the protein CAIMRDVYNEQFF.

V usage is TRBV9 and J usage is TRBJ2-3; TRBD2 matches 7 bases. Unmatched junction bases numbered 12, after V lost 0 bases and J lost 2 bases. Germline-derived CDR1 and CDR2 are SGDLS and YYNGEE. The CDR3 has 18 amino acids. Here the CDR3 reads CASSVEQAASGPTDTQYF. In DNA form, the CDR3 reads TGTGCCAGCAGCGTAGAGCAGGCGGCTAGCGGACCCACAGATACGCAGTATTTT.

The V and J genes are TRBV29-1 and TRBJ1-5; 7 bases are shared with TRBD1. V dropped 4 bases and J dropped 4; count of bases not matched to a gene: 10. The length of the CDR3 is 15 residues. Germline V gene data show CDR1 as SQVTM and CDR2 as ANQGSEA. In DNA form, the CDR3 reads TGCAGCGTTGGGGAGGCAGGGGGTTGGAATCAGCCCCAGCATTTT. Its protein product is CSVGEAGGWNQPQHF.

This chain joins TRBV11-2 and TRBJ1-2; D unclear. CDR1 is SGHAT and CDR2 is FQNNGV in the germline V gene. The CDR3 has 15 residues. V was shortened by 1 base and J by 4 bases, with 13 bases between the two germline ends. The CDR3 coding sequence is TGTGCCAGCAGCTTAGGGTCCCGGGGAGGCTATGGCTACACCTTC. Translating gives CASSLGSRGGYGYTF.